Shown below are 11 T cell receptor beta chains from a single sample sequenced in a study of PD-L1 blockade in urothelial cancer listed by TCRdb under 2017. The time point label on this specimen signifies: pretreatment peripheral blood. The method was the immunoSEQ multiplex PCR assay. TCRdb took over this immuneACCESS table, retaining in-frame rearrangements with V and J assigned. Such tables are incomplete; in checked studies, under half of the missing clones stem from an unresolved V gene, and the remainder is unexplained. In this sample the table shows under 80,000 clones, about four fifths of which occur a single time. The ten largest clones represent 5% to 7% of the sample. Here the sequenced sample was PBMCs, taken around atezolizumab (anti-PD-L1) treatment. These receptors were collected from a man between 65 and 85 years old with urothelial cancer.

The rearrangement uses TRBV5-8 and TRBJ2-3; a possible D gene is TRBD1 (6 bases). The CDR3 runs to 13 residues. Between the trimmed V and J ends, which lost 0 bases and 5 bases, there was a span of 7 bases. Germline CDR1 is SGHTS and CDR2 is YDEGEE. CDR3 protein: CASSLGRGDTQYF. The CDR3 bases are TGTGCCAGCAGCTTGGGCAGGGGAGATACGCAGTATTTT.

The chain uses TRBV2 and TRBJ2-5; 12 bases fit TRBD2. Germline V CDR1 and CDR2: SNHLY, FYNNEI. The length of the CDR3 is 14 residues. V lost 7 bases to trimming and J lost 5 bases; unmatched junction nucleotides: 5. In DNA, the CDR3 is TGTGCCAGCACCTGGACTAGCGGGATGGAGACCCAGTACTTC. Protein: CASTWTSGMETQYF.

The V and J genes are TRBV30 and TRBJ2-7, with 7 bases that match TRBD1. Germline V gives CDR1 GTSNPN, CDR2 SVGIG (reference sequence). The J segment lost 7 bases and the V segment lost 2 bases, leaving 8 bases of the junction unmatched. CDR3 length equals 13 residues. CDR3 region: CAWSPDRVGEQYF. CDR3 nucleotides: TGTGCCTGGAGTCCCGACAGGGTGGGGGAGCAGTACTTC.

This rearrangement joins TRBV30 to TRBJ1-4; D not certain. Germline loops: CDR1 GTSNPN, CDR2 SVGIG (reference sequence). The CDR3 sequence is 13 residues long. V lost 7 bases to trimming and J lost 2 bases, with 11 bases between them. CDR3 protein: CAYLPHTNEKLFF. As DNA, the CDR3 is TGTGCCTACTTACCGCATACTAATGAAAAACTGTTTTTT.

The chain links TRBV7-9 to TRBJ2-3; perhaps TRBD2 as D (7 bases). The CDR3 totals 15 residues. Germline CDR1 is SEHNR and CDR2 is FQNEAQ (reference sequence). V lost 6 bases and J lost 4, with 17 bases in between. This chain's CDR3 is CASRLGGGHSDTQYF. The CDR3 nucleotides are TGTGCCAGCAGACTAGGGGGGGGGCATTCAGATACGCAGTATTTT.

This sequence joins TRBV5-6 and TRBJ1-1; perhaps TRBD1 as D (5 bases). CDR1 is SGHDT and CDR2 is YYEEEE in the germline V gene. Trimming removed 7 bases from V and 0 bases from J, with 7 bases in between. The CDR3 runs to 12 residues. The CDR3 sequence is CASGALNTEAFF. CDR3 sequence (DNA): TGTGCCAGCGGGGCCTTGAACACTGAAGCTTTCTTT.

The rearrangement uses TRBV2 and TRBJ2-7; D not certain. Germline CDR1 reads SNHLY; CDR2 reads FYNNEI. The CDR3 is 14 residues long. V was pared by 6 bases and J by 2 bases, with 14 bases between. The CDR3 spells CASSLKESPYEQYF. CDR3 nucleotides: TGTGCCAGCAGCCTTAAGGAGTCCCCCTACGAGCAGTACTTC. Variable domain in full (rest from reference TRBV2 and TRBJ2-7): EPEVTQTPSHQVTQMGQEVILRCVPISNHLYFYWYRQILGQKVEFLVSFYNNEISEKSEIFDDQFSVERPDGSNFTLKIRSTKLEDSAMYFCASSLKESPYEQYFGPGTRLTVT.

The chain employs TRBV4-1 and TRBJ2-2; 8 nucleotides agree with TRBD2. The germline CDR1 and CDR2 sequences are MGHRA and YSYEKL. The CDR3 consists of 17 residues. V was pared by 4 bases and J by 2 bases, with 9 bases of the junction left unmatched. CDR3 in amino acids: CASSPQGSGRNTGELFF. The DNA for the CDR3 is TGCGCCAGCAGCCCGCAAGGGAGCGGGAGAAACACCGGGGAGCTGTTTTTT.

Here the CDR3 DNA reads TGTGCCAGCAGCTCGACTAGCGGGGGGGCCGATACGCAGTATTTT. Protein: CASSSTSGGADTQYF. This chain links TRBV5-4 with TRBJ2-3; 14 positions match TRBD2. This CDR3 contains 15 residues. With V trimmed by 3 bases and J by 6 bases, 3 bases remained unmatched. Per germline, CDR1 SGHNT and CDR2 YYREEE (reference sequence).

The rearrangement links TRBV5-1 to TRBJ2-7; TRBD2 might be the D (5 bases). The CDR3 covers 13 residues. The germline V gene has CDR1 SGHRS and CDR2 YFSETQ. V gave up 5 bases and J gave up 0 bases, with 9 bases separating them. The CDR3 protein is CASSSGGSYEQYF. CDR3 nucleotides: TGCGCCAGCAGTTCCGGAGGCTCCTACGAGCAGTACTTC.

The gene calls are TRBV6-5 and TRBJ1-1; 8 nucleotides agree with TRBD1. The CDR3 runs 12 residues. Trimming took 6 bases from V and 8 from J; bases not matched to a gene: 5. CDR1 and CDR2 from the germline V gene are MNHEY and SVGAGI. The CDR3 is CASRPRQGEAFF. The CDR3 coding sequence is TGTGCCAGCAGACCTCGACAGGGGGAAGCTTTCTTT.